The next 2 T cell receptor beta chains were all read from a single sample in a study of cytotoxic CD8 clonotypes in ibrutinib-treated CLL. Generated by immunoSEQ multiplex PCR, the TCRdb table keeps only in-frame clones and is missing some. Of about 310,000 clones in the sample, around four fifths are singletons; the top ten hold roughly 6.3%. The sequences come from PBMCs, collected before ibrutinib treatment. The receptors stem from a human donor with chronic lymphocytic leukemia.

V gene TRBV28 combines with J gene TRBJ1-5; the match to TRBD1 covers 7 bases. Trimming removed 3 bases from V and 1 base from J; junction bases left unmatched: 6. The CDR3 is 16 residues long. The germline gives CDR1 MDHEN, CDR2 SYDVKM. CDR3 region: CASSFVSRGSNQPQHF. In DNA form, the CDR3 reads TGTGCCAGCAGTTTTGTTTCCAGGGGGAGCAATCAGCCCCAGCATTTT.

The chain couples TRBV5-4 to TRBJ1-3; D unresolved. Germline V gene data show CDR1 as SGHNT and CDR2 as YYREEE (reference sequence). The CDR3 is 15 residues long. The V gene lost 3 bases and the J gene lost 1 base, with 11 bases spanning the gap. CDR3 loop: CASSYDRMSGNTIYF. The CDR3 DNA is TGTGCCAGCAGCTACGACCGGATGTCTGGAAACACCATATATTTT.